This is a list of T cell receptor beta chains from one sample in a study of post-analysis software for immune sequencing data. TCRdb used MiXCR to reprocess the PCR reads, holding one entry per CDR3 protein. The repertoire has fewer than 850,000 distinct CDR3 sequences, approximately 30% of them found once; the top ten carry approximately 0.55%. Sequenced material: blood. These receptor sequences come from a girl aged 5-17 years with multiple sclerosis. CDR3s include the opening cysteine and the closing phenylalanine or tryptophan. D genes are given only for firm matches. Size values are once, few and many counts, or a class for expanded clones, and some rows have none.

>TRBJ1-2|TRBV2|once|.
CAVPTGNNYGYTF
>TRBJ2-1|TRBV7-9|few|.
CASTLTAGSYNEQFF
>TRBJ2-2|TRBV2|.|.
CASRYGTARSGELFF
>TRBJ2-3|TRBV20-1|few|.
CSARTLGLSADTQYF
>TRBJ2-1|TRBV20-1|many|TRBD2
CSARVLGLAFFNEQFF
>TRBJ2-5|TRBV4-1|few|.
CASSQVRTQETQYF
>TRBJ2-5|TRBV5-1|many|TRBD1
CASSSTGGRLAETQYF
>TRBJ1-2|TRBV20-1|few|.
CSARGTIRMSGYTF
>TRBJ2-5|TRBV6-1|.|TRBD2
CASNPPNTSGRLKTQYF
>TRBJ2-1|TRBV24-1|.|.
CATSVRSYNGQFF
>TRBJ2-3|TRBV20-1|.|TRBD2
CSAGLGGDTQYF
>TRBJ2-1|TRBV7-2|.|.
CASSLLAQTYNEQFF
>TRBJ2-7|TRBV11-2|.|TRBD1
CASSSGGPRAWTGYSSYEQYF
>TRBJ2-5|TRBV28|few|.
CASSKTGSQETQYF
>TRBJ2-7|TRBV7-2|few|TRBD2
CASSLYLSGGGYEQYF
>TRBJ2-7|TRBV12-3/TRBV12-4|.|.
CASSFGRSQYF
>TRBJ2-1|TRBV27|once|.
CASATGIPALDQFF
>TRBJ2-3|TRBV5-4|few|TRBD1
CASSLPGTGGDTQYF
>TRBJ2-3|TRBV20-1|few|TRBD2
CSADGTSGSGTDTQYF
>TRBJ2-3|TRBV4-3|.|TRBD2
CASSQDLVGGYTDTQYF
>TRBJ1-1|TRBV7-8|.|.
CASSLVSGNTEAFF
>TRBJ1-1|TRBV5-1|.|.
CASSLGLINAEAFF
>TRBJ2-7|TRBV2|.|.
CASSALWGEQYF
>TRBJ2-1|TRBV6-2/TRBV6-3|.|TRBD2
CASSTGLAGAVEQFF
>TRBJ1-5|TRBV3-1|.|.
CASSQGAGKGQPQHF
>.|TRBV2|.|TRBD2
CASRPSSGRYEQYF
>TRBJ1-5|TRBV5-5|few|.
CASSLAGISSQPQHF
>TRBJ2-7|TRBV6-5|few|TRBD2
CASSYRTSGVPYEQYF
>TRBJ2-5|TRBV20-1|.|TRBD2
CSARVSLLAGVAETQYF
>TRBJ1-2|TRBV7-2|.|.
CASSLALLSEGYTF
>TRBJ2-1|TRBV20-1|many|TRBD2
CSAPPEAGGAYNEQFF
>TRBJ2-3|TRBV7-2|few|.
CASSSDATDTQYF
>TRBJ2-3|TRBV7-2|many|TRBD2
CASSLAGGTDTQYF
>TRBJ2-3|TRBV20-1|.|.
CSANRVVADTQYF